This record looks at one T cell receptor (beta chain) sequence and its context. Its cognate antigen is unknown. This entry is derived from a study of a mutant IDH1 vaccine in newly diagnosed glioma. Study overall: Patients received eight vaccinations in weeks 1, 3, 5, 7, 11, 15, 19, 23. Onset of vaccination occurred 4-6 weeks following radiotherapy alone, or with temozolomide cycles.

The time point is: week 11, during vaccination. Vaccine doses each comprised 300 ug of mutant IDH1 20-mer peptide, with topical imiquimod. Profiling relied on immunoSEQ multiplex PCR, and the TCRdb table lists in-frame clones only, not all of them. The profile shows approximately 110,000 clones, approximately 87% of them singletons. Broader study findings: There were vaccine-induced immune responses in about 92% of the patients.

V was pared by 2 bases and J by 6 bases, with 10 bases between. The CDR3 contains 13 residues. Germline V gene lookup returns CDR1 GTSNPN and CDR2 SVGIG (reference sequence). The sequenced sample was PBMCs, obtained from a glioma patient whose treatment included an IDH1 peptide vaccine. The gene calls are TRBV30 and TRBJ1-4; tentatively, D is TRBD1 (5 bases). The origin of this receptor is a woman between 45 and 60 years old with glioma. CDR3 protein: CAWSQEGYEKLFF. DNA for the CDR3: TGTGCCTGGAGTCAGGAGGGGTATGAAAAACTGTTTTTT.